Below, 31 T cell receptor beta chains from the same sample are listed, as sequenced in a study of blood T cell repertoires in COVID-19. Data came from immunoSEQ multiplex PCR; TCRdb stores just in-frame clones and leaves some out. This table has around 470,000 clones, 80% to 95% appearing once. The sequencing sample was made of PBMCs or T cells enriched from blood (not recorded which). The receptor source for this set is a young man who had recovered from COVID-19.

J is TRBJ2-1 and V is TRBV4-1, with TRBD2 matching over 10 bases. This CDR3 contains 17 residues. Per germline, CDR1 MGHRA and CDR2 YSYEKL. V gave up 3 bases and J gave up 4 bases; unmatched junction bases: 9. This CDR3 is CASSQYYSGRIYNEQFF. The CDR3 DNA reads as TGCGCCAGCAGCCAGTACTATAGCGGGAGGATATACAATGAGCAGTTCTTC.

Remarks on this clone: One end of the junction fails to match germline, which may point to a read error. The chain recombines TRBV6-5 with TRBJ1-1; D might be TRBD1 (6 bases). CDR1 and CDR2 from the germline V gene are MNHEY and SVGAGI. The CDR3 contains 13 residues. The CDR3 DNA follows: TGTGCCACCTCCCTGTTCCGGGACACCGAAGCTTTCTTT. Its translation: CATSLFRDTEAFF.

This sequence joins TRBV30 and TRBJ2-2; 10 bases fit TRBD2. The CDR3 is made up of 17 amino acids. Per germline, CDR1 GTSNPN and CDR2 SVGIG (reference sequence). V dropped 0 bases and J dropped 4; count of bases not matched to a gene: 8. The CDR3 bases are TGTGCCTGGAGTGTGCGACTAGCGGGTAGTGGCACCGGGGAGCTGTTTTTT. Protein product: CAWSVRLAGSGTGELFF.

The V call is TRBV28, the J call TRBJ2-1, with D tentatively TRBD1 (7 bases). CDR1 is MDHEN, CDR2 SYDVKM, per germline. Trimming shortened V by 2 bases and J by 9 bases, and 14 bases separated the two germline ends. The CDR3 totals 14 residues. CDR3 coding DNA: TGTGCCAGCAGTTTAATGGAGGAGGGGGCTGAGCAGTTCTTC. Its protein is CASSLMEEGAEQFF.

This clone was picked up one time. The chain has TRBV11-2 and TRBJ1-6, with a tentative D call TRBD1 (6 bases). The V gene's germline CDR1 is SGHAT and CDR2 FQNNGV. The CDR3 sequence is 15 residues long. V gave up 0 bases and J gave up 12 bases, with 15 bases separating them. Here the CDR3 reads CASSLEGRGGLPLHF. The CDR3, as DNA: TGTGCCAGCAGCTTAGAGGGCAGGGGAGGGTTACCCCTCCACTTT. Complete variable domain (other parts from reference TRBV11-2 and TRBJ1-6): EAGVAQSPRYKIIEKRQSVAFWCNPISGHATLYWYQQILGQGPKLLIQFQNNGVVDDSQLPKDRFSAERLKGVDSTLKIQPAKLEDSAVYLCASSLEGRGGLPLHFGNGTRLTVT.

The chain has TRBV5-5 and TRBJ1-5; no reliable D call. From germline, CDR1 is SGHKS and CDR2 YYEKEE (reference sequence). Trimming removed 0 bases at V and 4 bases at J, with 11 bases between. The CDR3 contains 15 residues. The CDR3 spells CASSLGLFGNQPQHF. The CDR3 DNA sequence: TGTGCCAGCAGCTTGGGTCTATTCGGGAATCAGCCCCAGCATTTT.

The chain carries TRBV2 and TRBJ2-7; D perhaps matches TRBD2 (6 bases). CDR1 is SNHLY and CDR2 is FYNNEI in the germline V gene. Between the trimmed V and J ends, which lost 7 bases and 0 bases, there was a span of 16 bases. There are 15 residues in the CDR3. The CDR3 DNA reads as TGTGCCAGCAATTCGGGAGTACCCCCCTCCTACGAGCAGTACTTC. This translates into CASNSGVPPSYEQYF. The variable domain in full, with the rest retrieved from reference TRBV2 and TRBJ2-7, is EPEVTQTPSHQVTQMGQEVILRCVPISNHLYFYWYRQILGQKVEFLVSFYNNEISEKSEIFDDQFSVERPDGSNFTLKIRSTKLEDSAMYFCASNSGVPPSYEQYFGPGTRLTVT.

The chain links TRBV3-1 (or the pseudogene TRBV3-2) to TRBJ1-2, with TRBD1 as a possible D gene (6 bases). The CDR3 has 15 amino acids. V lost 4 bases and J lost 2, with 14 bases in between. In germline, CDR1 is LGHDT, CDR2 YNNKEL (reference sequence). This CDR3 is CASSPSGEQNYGYTF. DNA for the CDR3: TGTGCCAGCAGCCCGTCAGGGGAACAGAACTATGGCTACACCTTC.

This chain connects TRBV10-3 to TRBJ2-1; D remains ambiguous. Germline V gene lookup returns CDR1 ENHRY and CDR2 SYGVKD. The CDR3 sequence is 14 residues long. Trimming left V 5 bases short and J 1 base short, with 9 bases between. This CDR3 is CAISPDSSYNEQFF. The CDR3 bases are TGTGCCATCAGTCCCGACTCTTCCTACAATGAGCAGTTCTTC.

This CDR3 reads CASSLMGTGYNEQFF. The DNA of the CDR3 is TGTGCCAGCAGCTTAATGGGAACAGGGTACAATGAGCAGTTCTTC. This rearrangement joins TRBV7-9 to TRBJ2-1; the D gene is possibly TRBD1 (6 bases). Trimming left V 2 bases short and J 4 bases short, with 12 bases between. CDR3 size: 15 residues. Germline lookup yields CDR1 SEHNR and CDR2 FQNEAQ (reference sequence). Full variable domain (rest looked up from reference TRBV7-9 and TRBJ2-1): DTGVSQNPRHKITKRGQNVTFRCDPISEHNRLYWYRQTLGQGPEFLTYFQNEAQLEKSRLLSDRFSAERPKGSFSTLEIQRTEQGDSAMYLCASSLMGTGYNEQFFGPGTRLTVL.

Of note for this clone: One end of the junction varies from germline; a read error may be responsible. The rearrangement joins TRBV6-1 to TRBJ2-1; D is unresolved. The CDR3 is 11 residues long. Germline-derived CDR1 and CDR2 are MNHNS and SASEGT. The CDR3, as DNA: TGTGCCAGCAGTGAAGAAACCCCTAGGCTCTTC. Translating gives CASSEETPRLF.

The chain's CDR3 is CASTSYLGQSNQPQHF. For the CDR3, the DNA is TGTGCCAGTACCTCCTATCTCGGACAGTCCAATCAGCCCCAGCATTTT. The chain employs TRBV19 and TRBJ1-5, with D perhaps matching TRBD1 (6 bases). Germline V gives CDR1 LNHDA, CDR2 SQIVND (reference sequence). The CDR3 is made up of 16 amino acids. The V gene lost 7 bases and the J gene lost 3 bases, with 19 bases spanning the gap.

The genes are TRBV2 and TRBJ2-1; 14 bases line up with TRBD2. Unmatched junction bases numbered 17, after V lost 3 bases and J lost 4 bases. This CDR3 contains 21 residues. Germline assignment: CDR1 SNHLY and CDR2 FYNNEI. The CDR3 loop is CASSESPPGLAGDQDYNEQFF. As DNA, the CDR3 is TGTGCCAGCAGTGAGAGTCCCCCGGGACTAGCGGGAGACCAGGATTACAATGAGCAGTTCTTC.

This rearrangement joins TRBV5-1 to TRBJ1-1; TRBD1 matches at 7 bases. Trimming removed 0 bases from V and 5 bases from J; junction bases left unmatched: 10. CDR3 length equals 16 residues. Germline V gives CDR1 SGHRS, CDR2 YFSETQ. The CDR3 sequence is CASSLGQGAIRTEAFF. The CDR3 DNA sequence: TGCGCCAGCAGCTTGGGACAGGGTGCGATAAGGACTGAAGCTTTCTTT.

This chain joins TRBV6-5 and TRBJ1-3, with D possibly TRBD1 on 6 matching bases. This CDR3 contains 15 residues. Trimming took 6 bases from V and 0 from J, leaving 12 bases between them. Germline CDR1 is MNHEY and CDR2 is SVGAGI. CDR3 nucleotide sequence: TGTGCCAGCAGACAGGGTTGGAGCTCTGGAAACACCATATATTTT. Translating gives CASRQGWSSGNTIYF.

The chain carries TRBV19 and TRBJ1-3, with D maybe TRBD1 (5 bases). The germline gives CDR1 LNHDA, CDR2 SQIVND (reference sequence). The CDR3 contains 15 residues. Trimming cost V 3 bases and J 4 bases, with 13 bases left between them. CDR3 in DNA: TGTGCCAGTAGTATTTCACAGGTTGTCGGAAACACCATATATTTT. This translates into CASSISQVVGNTIYF.

J is TRBJ1-1 and V is TRBV3-1 (or the pseudogene TRBV3-2); 8 bases agree with TRBD1. CDR3 length equals 16 residues. Unmatched junction bases numbered 7, after V lost 4 bases and J lost 0 bases. Per the germline V gene, CDR1 is LGHDT and CDR2 is YNNKEL (reference sequence). This CDR3 reads CASSRYQGQVNTEAFF. DNA for the CDR3: TGTGCCAGCAGCCGATACCAGGGACAGGTGAACACTGAAGCTTTCTTT.

The V call is TRBV5-4, the J call TRBJ1-6; tentatively, D is TRBD1 (5 bases). Germline CDR1 and CDR2: SGHNT and YYREEE (reference sequence). There are 15 residues in the CDR3. The germline V and J ends were trimmed by 4 bases and 6 bases, with 14 bases remaining between them. CDR3 amino acids: CASSEQGRGNSPLHF. The CDR3 bases are TGTGCCAGCAGCGAGCAAGGGAGGGGTAATTCACCCCTCCACTTT.

V gene TRBV5-1 combines with J gene TRBJ2-3; 13 bases agree with TRBD2. CDR3 length: 16 amino acids. V shed 3 bases and J 3 bases; nucleotides not matched to a gene: 4. Germline V gene sequence: CDR1 SGHRS, CDR2 YFSETQ. Here the CDR3 reads CASSWGTSGVTDTQYF. The CDR3 region has the DNA TGCGCCAGCAGCTGGGGGACTAGCGGGGTGACAGATACGCAGTATTTT.

A single count supports this clone. The rearrangement uses TRBV12-3 or TRBV12-4 and TRBJ1-2; perhaps TRBD1 as D (6 bases). V was cut by 3 bases and J by 8 bases, with 13 bases left in between. CDR3 length: 13 residues. DNA of the CDR3: TGTGCCAGCAGTTTGGCAGGGGCAAGGGGCTACACCTTC. It yields the protein CASSLAGARGYTF.

CDR3 in DNA: TGTGCCAGCAGAGACGGGACTTACACTGAAGCTTTCTTT. Its translation is CASRDGTYTEAFF. The chain uses TRBV2 and TRBJ1-1, with D possibly matching TRBD1 (5 bases). From germline, CDR1 is SNHLY and CDR2 FYNNEI. This CDR3 is built from 13 residues. V lost 6 bases, J lost 3 bases, and 11 bases lay in between.

The chain is built from TRBV30 and TRBJ1-5; TRBD1 aligns across 10 bases. The ends lost 3 bases at V and 6 bases at J; junction bases unmatched: 2. Germline assignment: CDR1 GTSNPN and CDR2 SVGIG (reference sequence). CDR3 length equals 13 residues. CDR3 bases: TGTGCCTGGAGGGGACAGGGGACTCAGCCCCAGCATTTT. Amino acids: CAWRGQGTQPQHF.

V gene TRBV3-1 (or the pseudogene TRBV3-2) combines with J gene TRBJ1-5, with 7 bases aligning to TRBD1. V trimming: 1 base; J trimming: 9 bases; junction bases outside the gene matches: 3. Germline CDR1 reads LGHDT; CDR2 reads YNNKEL (reference sequence). CDR3 length: 13 amino acids. The CDR3 coding sequence is TGTGCCAGCAGCCAAGGACAGGGCCGGCCCCAGCATTTT. Encoded protein: CASSQGQGRPQHF.

The chain is built from TRBV2 and TRBJ2-6; a weak D match, TRBD2 (5 bases). Trimming removed 6 bases from V and 4 bases from J, with 10 bases in between. Germline lookup yields CDR1 SNHLY and CDR2 FYNNEI. The CDR3 has 14 amino acids. The CDR3 bases are TGTGCCAGCAGGGGGTGGAGGGGGGCCAACGTCCTGACTTTC. It translates to CASRGWRGANVLTF.

This clone has a handful of counts. This chain joins TRBV7-2 and TRBJ1-2; D perhaps matches TRBD1 (6 bases). The CDR3 extends over 14 amino acids. V lost 2 bases to trimming and J lost 2 bases, with 9 bases between them. Germline-derived CDR1 and CDR2 are SGHTA and FQGNSA. DNA for the CDR3: TGTGCCAGCAGCTTATCAACAGGGAACTATGGCTACACCTTC. This gives the protein CASSLSTGNYGYTF.

The rearrangement joins TRBV13 to TRBJ1-1; D unresolved. The CDR3 spans 13 residues. The germline V gene has CDR1 PRHDT and CDR2 FYEKMQ (reference sequence). V lost 2 bases and J lost 4, with 8 bases in between. In nucleotides, the CDR3 is TGTGCCAGCAGCTTAAGCCTGCGCACTGAAGCTTTCTTT. It yields the protein CASSLSLRTEAFF.

This chain uses TRBV11-2 with TRBJ1-3; D unresolved. The length of the CDR3 is 13 residues. Germline CDR1 and CDR2: SGHAT and FQNNGV. V was shortened by 7 bases and J by 0 bases, with 7 bases between the two germline ends. This CDR3 is CASKLSSGNTIYF. CDR3 coding DNA: TGTGCCAGCAAACTGAGCTCTGGAAACACCATATATTTT. Using reference TRBV11-2 and TRBJ1-3 for the parts outside the CDR3, the full variable domain is EAGVAQSPRYKIIEKRQSVAFWCNPISGHATLYWYQQILGQGPKLLIQFQNNGVVDDSQLPKDRFSAERLKGVDSTLKIQPAKLEDSAVYLCASKLSSGNTIYFGEGSWLTVV.

This chain uses TRBV6-1 with TRBJ1-2, with D unresolved. CDR3 length: 15 residues. V lost 0 bases and J lost 1, with 9 bases in between. Germline CDR1 and CDR2: MNHNS and SASEGT. CDR3 coding DNA: TGTGCCAGCAGTGAAGCGAGCGTTTTTAACTATGGCTACACCTTC. Translation: CASSEASVFNYGYTF.

The chain joins TRBV6-5 to TRBJ1-2; D gene ambiguous. Trimming shortened V by 0 bases and J by 0 bases, and 11 bases separated the two germline ends. The CDR3 sequence is 16 residues long. Germline lookup yields CDR1 MNHEY and CDR2 SVGAGI. The CDR3 sequence: CASSYSPRLANYGYTF. The CDR3 DNA sequence: TGTGCCAGCAGTTACTCGCCGAGATTAGCTAACTATGGCTACACCTTC.

This clone was recorded only once. The chain uses TRBV5-1 and TRBJ2-5, with 11 nucleotides matching TRBD2. Germline lookup yields CDR1 SGHRS and CDR2 YFSETQ. This CDR3 has 13 residues. Losses at the gene ends were 7 bases for V and 3 bases for J; bases not matched to a gene: 2. CDR3 sequence: CASLLAGEETQYF. The DNA for the CDR3 is TGCGCCAGCCTACTAGCGGGAGAAGAGACCCAGTACTTC. Together with reference TRBV5-1 and TRBJ2-5, the CDR3 gives the full variable domain: KAGVTQTPRYLIKTRGQQVTLSCSPISGHRSVSWYQQTPGQGLQFLFEYFSETQRNKGNFPGRFSGRQFSNSRSEMNVSTLELGDSALYLCASLLAGEETQYFGPGTRLLVL.

The CDR3 DNA follows: TGTGCCTGTATAAAAGGGGGGAACACTGAAGCTTTCTTT. Translation: CACIKGGNTEAFF. The chain carries TRBV30 and TRBJ1-1, with D maybe TRBD1 (6 bases). CDR3 length: 13 residues. The germline V gene has CDR1 GTSNPN and CDR2 SVGIG (reference sequence). Trimming took off 6 bases at V and 1 base at J, with 12 bases between the two ends.